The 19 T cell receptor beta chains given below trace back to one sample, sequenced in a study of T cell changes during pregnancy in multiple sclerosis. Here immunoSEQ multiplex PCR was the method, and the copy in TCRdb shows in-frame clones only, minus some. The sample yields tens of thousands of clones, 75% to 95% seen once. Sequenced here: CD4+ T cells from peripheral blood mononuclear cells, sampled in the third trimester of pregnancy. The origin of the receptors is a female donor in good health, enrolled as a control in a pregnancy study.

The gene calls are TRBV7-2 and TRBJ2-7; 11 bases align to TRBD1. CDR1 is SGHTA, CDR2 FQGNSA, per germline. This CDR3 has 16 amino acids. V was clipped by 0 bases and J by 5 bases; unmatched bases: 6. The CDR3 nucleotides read TGTGCCAGCAGCTTAGCCCGGACAGGGGGCTGGCACGAGCAGTACTTC. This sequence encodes CASSLARTGGWHEQYF.

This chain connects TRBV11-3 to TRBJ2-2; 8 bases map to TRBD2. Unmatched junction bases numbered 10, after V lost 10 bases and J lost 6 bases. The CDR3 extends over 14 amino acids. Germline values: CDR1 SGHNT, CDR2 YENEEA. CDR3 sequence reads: CATTTSGLPGELFF. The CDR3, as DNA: TGTGCCACAACCACTAGCGGACTCCCCGGGGAGCTGTTTTTT.

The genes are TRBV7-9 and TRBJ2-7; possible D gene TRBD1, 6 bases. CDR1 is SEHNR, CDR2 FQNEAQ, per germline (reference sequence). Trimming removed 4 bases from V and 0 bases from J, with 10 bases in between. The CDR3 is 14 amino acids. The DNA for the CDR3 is TGTGCCAGCAGCTCTACAGGGACCTCCTACGAGCAGTACTTC. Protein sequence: CASSSTGTSYEQYF.

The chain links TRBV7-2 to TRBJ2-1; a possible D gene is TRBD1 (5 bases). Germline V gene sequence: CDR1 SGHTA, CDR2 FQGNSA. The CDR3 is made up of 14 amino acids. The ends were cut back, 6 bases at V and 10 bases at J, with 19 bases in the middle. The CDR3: CASSPNVRVKEQFF. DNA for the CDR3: TGTGCCAGCAGTCCGAATGTCAGGGTTAAGGAGCAGTTCTTC. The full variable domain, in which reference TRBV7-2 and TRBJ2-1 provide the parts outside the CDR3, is GAGVSQSPSNKVTEKGKDVELRCDPISGHTALYWYRQSLGQGLEFLIYFQGNSAPDKSGLPSDRFSAERTGGSVSTLTIQRTQQEDSAVYLCASSPNVRVKEQFFGPGTRLTVL.

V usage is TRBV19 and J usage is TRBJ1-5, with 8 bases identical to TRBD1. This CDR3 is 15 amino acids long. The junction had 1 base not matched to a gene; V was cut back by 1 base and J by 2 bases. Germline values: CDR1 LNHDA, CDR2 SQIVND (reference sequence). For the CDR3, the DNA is TGTGCCAGTAGTATAGGCAGGGGGCGCAATCAGCCCCAGCATTTT. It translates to CASSIGRGRNQPQHF.

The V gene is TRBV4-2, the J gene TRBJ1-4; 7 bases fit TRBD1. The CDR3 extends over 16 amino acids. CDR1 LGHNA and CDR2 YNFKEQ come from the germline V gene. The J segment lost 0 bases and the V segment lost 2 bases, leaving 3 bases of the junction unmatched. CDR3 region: CASSQTTGATNEKLFF. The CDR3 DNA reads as TGTGCCAGCAGCCAAACAACAGGGGCAACTAATGAAAAACTGTTTTTT.

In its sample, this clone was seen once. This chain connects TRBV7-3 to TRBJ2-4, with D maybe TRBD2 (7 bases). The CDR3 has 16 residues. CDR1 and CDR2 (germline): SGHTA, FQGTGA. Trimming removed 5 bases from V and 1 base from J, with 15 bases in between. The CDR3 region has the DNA TGTGCCAGCAGCGCAAAAGGGGGGGCCGCCAAAAACATTCAGTACTTC. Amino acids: CASSAKGGAAKNIQYF.

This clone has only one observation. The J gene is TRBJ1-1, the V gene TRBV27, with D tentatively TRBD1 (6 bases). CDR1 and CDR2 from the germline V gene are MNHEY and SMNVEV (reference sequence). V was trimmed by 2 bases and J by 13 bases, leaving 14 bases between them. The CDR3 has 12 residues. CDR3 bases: TGTGCCAGCAGTTTACAGGGGCTGTCTCTTTTCTTT. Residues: CASSLQGLSLFF.

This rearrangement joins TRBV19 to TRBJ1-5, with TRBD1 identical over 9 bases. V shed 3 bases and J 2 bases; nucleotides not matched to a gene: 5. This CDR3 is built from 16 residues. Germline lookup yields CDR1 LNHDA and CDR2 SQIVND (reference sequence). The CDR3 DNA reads TGTGCCAGTAGTATCCTACAGGGGGCGGGCAATCAGCCCCAGCATTTT. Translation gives CASSILQGAGNQPQHF.

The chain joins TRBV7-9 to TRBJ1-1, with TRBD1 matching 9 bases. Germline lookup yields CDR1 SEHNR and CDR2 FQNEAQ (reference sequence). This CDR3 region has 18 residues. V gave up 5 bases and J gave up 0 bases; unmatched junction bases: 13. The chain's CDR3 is CASSQRTKTGGLNTEAFF. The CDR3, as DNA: TGTGCCAGCAGCCAACGAACCAAGACAGGGGGGTTGAACACTGAAGCTTTCTTT.

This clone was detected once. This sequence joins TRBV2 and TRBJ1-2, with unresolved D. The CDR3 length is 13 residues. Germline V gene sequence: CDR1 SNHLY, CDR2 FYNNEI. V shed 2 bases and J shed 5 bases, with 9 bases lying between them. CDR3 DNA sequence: TGTGCCAGCAGTGAATCTAGAGGATATGGCTACACCTTC. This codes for CASSESRGYGYTF.

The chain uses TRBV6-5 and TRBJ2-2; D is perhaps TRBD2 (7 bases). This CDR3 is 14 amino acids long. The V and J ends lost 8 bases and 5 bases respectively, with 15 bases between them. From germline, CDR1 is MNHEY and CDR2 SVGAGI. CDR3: CASGGAMETGELFF. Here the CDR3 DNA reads TGTGCCAGCGGGGGGGCGATGGAAACCGGGGAGCTGTTTTTT.

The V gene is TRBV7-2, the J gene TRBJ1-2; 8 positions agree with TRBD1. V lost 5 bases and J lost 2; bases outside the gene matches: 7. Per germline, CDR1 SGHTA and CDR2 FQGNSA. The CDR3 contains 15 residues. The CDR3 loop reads CASSPTRTGNYGYTF. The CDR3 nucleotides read TGTGCCAGCAGCCCTACTCGGACAGGGAACTATGGCTACACCTTC.

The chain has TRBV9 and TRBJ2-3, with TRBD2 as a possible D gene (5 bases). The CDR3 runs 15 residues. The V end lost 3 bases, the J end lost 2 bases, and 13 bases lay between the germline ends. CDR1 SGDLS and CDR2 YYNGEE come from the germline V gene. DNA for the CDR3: TGTGCCAGCAGCGGGCCTAGCTTCCCCACAGATACGCAGTATTTT. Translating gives CASSGPSFPTDTQYF. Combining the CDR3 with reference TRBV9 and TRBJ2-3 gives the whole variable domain DSGVTQTPKHLITATGQRVTLRCSPRSGDLSVYWYQQSLDQGLQFLIQYYNGEERAKGNILERFSAQQFPDLHSELNLSSLELGDSALYFCASSGPSFPTDTQYFGPGTRLTVL.

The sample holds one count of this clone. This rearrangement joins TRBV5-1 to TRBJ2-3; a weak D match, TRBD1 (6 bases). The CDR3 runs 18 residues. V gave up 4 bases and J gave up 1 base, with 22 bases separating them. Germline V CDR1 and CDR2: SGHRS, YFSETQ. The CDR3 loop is CASSSRQDAVARTDTQYF. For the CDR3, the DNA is TGCGCCAGCAGCAGTCGACAGGATGCGGTCGCCCGCACAGATACGCAGTATTTT. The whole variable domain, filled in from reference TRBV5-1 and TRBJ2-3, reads KAGVTQTPRYLIKTRGQQVTLSCSPISGHRSVSWYQQTPGQGLQFLFEYFSETQRNKGNFPGRFSGRQFSNSRSEMNVSTLELGDSALYLCASSSRQDAVARTDTQYFGPGTRLTVL.

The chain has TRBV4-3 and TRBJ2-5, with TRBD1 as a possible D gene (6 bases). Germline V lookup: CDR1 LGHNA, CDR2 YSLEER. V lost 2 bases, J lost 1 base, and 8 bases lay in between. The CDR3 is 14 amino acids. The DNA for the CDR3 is TGCGCCAGCAGCCAATGGACAGCCCAAGAGACCCAGTACTTC. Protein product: CASSQWTAQETQYF.

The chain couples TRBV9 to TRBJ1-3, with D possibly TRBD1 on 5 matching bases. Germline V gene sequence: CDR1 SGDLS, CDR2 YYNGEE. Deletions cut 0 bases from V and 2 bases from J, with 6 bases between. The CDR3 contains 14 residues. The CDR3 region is CASSVARAGNTIYF. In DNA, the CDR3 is TGTGCCAGCAGCGTAGCCAGGGCTGGAAACACCATATATTTT. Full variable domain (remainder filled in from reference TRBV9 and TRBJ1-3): DSGVTQTPKHLITATGQRVTLRCSPRSGDLSVYWYQQSLDQGLQFLIQYYNGEERAKGNILERFSAQQFPDLHSELNLSSLELGDSALYFCASSVARAGNTIYFGEGSWLTVV.

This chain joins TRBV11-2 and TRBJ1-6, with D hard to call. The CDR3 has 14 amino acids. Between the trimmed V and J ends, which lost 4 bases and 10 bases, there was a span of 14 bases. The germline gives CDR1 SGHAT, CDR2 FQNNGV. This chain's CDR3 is CASSSLITRSPLHF. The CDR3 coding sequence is TGTGCCAGCAGCTCTCTTATTACTCGATCACCCCTCCACTTT.

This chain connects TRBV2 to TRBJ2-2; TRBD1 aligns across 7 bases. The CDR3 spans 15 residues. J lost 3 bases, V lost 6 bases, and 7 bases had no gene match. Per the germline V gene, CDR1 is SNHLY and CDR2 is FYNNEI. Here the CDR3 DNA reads TGTGCCAGCAGAGTAGACAGGGCGGACACCGGGGAGCTGTTTTTT. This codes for CASRVDRADTGELFF.